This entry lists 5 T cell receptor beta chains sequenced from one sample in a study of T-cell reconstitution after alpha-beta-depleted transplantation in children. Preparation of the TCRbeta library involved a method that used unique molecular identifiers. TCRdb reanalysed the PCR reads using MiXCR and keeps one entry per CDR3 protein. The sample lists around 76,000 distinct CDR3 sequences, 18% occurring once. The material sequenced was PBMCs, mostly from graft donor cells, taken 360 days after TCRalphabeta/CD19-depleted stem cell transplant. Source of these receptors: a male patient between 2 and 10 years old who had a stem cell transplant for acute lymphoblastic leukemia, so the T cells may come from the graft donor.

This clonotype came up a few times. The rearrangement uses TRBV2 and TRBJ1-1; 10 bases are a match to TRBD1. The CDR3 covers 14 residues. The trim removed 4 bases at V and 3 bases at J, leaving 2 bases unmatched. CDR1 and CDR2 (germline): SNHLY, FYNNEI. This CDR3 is CASSGQGAHTEAFF. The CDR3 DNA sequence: TGTGCCAGCAGTGGACAGGGGGCGCACACTGAAGCTTTCTTT.

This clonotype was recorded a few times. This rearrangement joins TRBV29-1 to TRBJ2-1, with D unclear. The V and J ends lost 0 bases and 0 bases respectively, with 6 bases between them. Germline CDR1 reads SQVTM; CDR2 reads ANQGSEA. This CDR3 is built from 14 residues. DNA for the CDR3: TGCAGCGTTGAAGAGAGGAGCTCCTACAATGAGCAGTTCTTC. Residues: CSVEERSSYNEQFF.

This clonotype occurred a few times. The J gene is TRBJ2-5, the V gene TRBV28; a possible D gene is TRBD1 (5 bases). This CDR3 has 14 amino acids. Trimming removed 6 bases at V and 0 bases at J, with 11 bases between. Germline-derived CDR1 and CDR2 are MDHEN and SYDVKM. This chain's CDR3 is CASSWNRYQETQYF. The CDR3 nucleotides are TGTGCCAGCAGCTGGAACAGGTACCAAGAGACCCAGTACTTC.

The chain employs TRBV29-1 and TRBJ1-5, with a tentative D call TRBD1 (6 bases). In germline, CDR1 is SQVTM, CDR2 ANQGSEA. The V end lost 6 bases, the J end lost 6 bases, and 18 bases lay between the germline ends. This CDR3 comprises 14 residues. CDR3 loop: CSVGAGPAPQPQHF. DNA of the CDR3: TGCAGCGTGGGGGCCGGACCGGCTCCTCAGCCCCAGCATTTT.

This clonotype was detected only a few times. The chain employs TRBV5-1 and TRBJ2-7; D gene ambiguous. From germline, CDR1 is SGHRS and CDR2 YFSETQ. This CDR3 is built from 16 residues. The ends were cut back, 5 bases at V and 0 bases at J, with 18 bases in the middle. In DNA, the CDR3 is TGCGCCAGCAGTTCTATTGGGGTGCCGATCTCCTACGAGCAGTACTTC. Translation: CASSSIGVPISYEQYF. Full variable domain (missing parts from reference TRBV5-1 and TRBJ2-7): KAGVTQTPRYLIKTRGQQVTLSCSPISGHRSVSWYQQTPGQGLQFLFEYFSETQRNKGNFPGRFSGRQFSNSRSEMNVSTLELGDSALYLCASSSIGVPISYEQYFGPGTRLTVT.